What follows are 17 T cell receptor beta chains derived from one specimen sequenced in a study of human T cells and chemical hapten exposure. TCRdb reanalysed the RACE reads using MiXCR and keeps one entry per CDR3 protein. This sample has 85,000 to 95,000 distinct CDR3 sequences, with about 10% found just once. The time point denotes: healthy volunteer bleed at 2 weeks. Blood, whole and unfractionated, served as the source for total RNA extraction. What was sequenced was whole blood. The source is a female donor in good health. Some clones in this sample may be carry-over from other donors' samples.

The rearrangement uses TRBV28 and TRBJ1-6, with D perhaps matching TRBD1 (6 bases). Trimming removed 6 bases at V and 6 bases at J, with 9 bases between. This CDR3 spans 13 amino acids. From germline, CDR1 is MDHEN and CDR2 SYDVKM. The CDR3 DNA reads TGTGCCAGCAGGACCAGGGGTAATTCACCCCTCCACTTT. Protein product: CASRTRGNSPLHF. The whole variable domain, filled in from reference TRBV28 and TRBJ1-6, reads DVKVTQSSRYLVKRTGEKVFLECVQDMDHENMFWYRQDPGLGLRLIYFSYDVKMKEKGDIPEGYSVSREKKERFSLILESASTNQTSMYLCASRTRGNSPLHFGNGTRLTVT.

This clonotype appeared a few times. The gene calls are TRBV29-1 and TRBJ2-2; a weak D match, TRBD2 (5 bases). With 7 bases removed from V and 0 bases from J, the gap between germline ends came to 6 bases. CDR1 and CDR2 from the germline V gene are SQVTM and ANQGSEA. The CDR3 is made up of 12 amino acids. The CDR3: CSGTANTGELFF. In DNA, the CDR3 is TGCAGCGGGACTGCGAACACCGGGGAGCTGTTTTTT.

In nucleotides, the CDR3 is TGTGCCAGCAGCTTGGACCTATTGTTCACAGATACGCAGTATTTT. It is translated as CASSLDLLFTDTQYF. The chain joins TRBV5-5 to TRBJ2-3; D gene unclear. Trimming stripped 0 bases from V and 2 bases from J, with 10 bases between. Germline CDR1 SGHKS, CDR2 YYEKEE (reference sequence). CDR3 size: 15 residues.

The CDR3 DNA sequence: TGTGCCAGCAGCCCCGTCGGGGGGGATCAGGAGACCCAGTACTTC. It yields the protein CASSPVGGDQETQYF. V gene TRBV28 combines with J gene TRBJ2-5; 8 bases agree with TRBD2. The CDR3 loop spans 15 amino acids. Per germline, CDR1 MDHEN and CDR2 SYDVKM. Trimming removed 6 bases from V and 5 bases from J; junction bases left unmatched: 11.

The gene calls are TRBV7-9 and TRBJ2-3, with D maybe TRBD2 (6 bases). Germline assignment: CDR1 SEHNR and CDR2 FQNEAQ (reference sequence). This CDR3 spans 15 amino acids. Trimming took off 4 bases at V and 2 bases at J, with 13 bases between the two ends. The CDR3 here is CASSSFGTSTDTQYF. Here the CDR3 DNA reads TGTGCCAGCAGCTCCTTCGGGACTTCCACAGATACGCAGTATTTT.

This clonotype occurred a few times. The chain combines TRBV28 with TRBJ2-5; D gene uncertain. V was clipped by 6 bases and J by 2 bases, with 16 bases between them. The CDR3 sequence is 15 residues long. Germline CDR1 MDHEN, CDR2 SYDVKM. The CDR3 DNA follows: TGTGCCAGCAGGGGTCTGGGGAATAGGCAAGAGACCCAGTACTTC. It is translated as CASRGLGNRQETQYF.

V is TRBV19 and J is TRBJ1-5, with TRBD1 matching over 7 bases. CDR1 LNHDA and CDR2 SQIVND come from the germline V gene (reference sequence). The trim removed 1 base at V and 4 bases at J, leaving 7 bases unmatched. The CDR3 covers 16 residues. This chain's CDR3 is CASSIVLTGRNQPQHF. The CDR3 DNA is TGTGCCAGTAGTATAGTCTTGACAGGGCGGAATCAGCCCCAGCATTTT. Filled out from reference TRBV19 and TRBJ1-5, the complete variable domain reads DGGITQSPKYLFRKEGQNVTLSCEQNLNHDAMYWYRQDPGQGLRLIYYSQIVNDFQKGDIAEGYSVSREKKESFPLTVTSAQKNPTAFYLCASSIVLTGRNQPQHFGDGTRLSIL.

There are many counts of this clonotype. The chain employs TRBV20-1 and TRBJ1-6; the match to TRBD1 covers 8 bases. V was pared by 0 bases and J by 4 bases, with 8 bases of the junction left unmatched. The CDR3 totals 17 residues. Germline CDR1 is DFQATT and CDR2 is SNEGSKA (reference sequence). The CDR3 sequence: CSARDFRGPDYNSPLHF. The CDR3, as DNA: TGCAGTGCTAGAGACTTCAGGGGGCCAGATTATAATTCACCCCTCCACTTT.

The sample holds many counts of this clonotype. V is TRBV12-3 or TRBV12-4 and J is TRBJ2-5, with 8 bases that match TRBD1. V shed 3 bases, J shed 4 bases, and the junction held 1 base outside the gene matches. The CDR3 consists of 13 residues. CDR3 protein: CASSFDRGETQYF. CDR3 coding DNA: TGTGCCAGCAGTTTTGACAGGGGAGAGACCCAGTACTTC.

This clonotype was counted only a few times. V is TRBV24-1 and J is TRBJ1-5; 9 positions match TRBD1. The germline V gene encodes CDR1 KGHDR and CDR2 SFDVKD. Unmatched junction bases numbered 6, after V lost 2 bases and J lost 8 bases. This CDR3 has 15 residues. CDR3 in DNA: TGTGCCACCAGTGATTCCGGACAGGGGAAGGAGCCCCAGCATTTT. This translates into CATSDSGQGKEPQHF.

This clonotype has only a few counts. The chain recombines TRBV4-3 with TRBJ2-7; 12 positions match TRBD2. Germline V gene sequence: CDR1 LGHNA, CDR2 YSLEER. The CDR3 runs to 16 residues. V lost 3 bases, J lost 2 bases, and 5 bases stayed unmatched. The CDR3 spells CASSHLGLAGPYEQYF. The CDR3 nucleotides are TGCGCCAGCAGCCACTTGGGACTAGCGGGTCCCTACGAGCAGTACTTC.

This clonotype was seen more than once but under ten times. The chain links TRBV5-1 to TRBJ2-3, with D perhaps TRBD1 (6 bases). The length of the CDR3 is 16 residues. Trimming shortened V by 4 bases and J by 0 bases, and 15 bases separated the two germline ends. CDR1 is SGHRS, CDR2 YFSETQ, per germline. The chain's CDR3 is CASSQGTSTSTDTQYF. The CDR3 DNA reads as TGCGCCAGCAGCCAAGGGACATCCACTAGCACAGATACGCAGTATTTT.

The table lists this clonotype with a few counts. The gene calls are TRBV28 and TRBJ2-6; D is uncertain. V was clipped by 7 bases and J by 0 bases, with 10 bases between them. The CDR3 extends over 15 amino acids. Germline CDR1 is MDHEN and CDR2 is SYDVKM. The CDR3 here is CASTPSDSGANVLTF. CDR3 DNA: TGTGCCAGCACCCCGTCCGACTCTGGGGCCAACGTCCTGACTTTC.

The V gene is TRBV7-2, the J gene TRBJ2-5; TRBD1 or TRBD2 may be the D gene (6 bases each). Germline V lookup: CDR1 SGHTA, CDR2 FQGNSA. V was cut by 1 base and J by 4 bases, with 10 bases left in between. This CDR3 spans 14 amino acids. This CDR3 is CASSLGGGLETQYF. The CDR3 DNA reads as TGTGCCAGCAGCTTAGGAGGGGGGTTAGAGACCCAGTACTTC.

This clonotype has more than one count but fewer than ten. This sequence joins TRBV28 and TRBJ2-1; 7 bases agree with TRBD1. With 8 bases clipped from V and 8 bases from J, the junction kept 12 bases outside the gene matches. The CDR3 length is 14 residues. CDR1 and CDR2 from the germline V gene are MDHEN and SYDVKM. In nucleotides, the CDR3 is TGTGCCAGCTGGCGGGCAGGGGGTGGGGATGAGCAGTTCTTC. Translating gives CASWRAGGGDEQFF.

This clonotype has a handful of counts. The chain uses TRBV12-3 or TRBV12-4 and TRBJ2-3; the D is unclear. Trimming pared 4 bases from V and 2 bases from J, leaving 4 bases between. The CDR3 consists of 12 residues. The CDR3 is CASSYNTDTQYF. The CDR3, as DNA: TGTGCCAGCAGTTATAACACAGATACGCAGTATTTT.

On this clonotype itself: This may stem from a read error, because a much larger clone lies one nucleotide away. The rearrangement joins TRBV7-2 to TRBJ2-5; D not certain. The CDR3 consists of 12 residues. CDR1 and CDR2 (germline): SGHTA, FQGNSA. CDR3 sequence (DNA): TGTGCCAACAGCAAATGGCAAGAGACCCAGTACTTC. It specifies CANSKWQETQYF.